The T cell receptor (beta chain) under discussion was sequenced for a study of T cells in Graves' hyperthyroidism and ophthalmopathy. There were TCR beta CDR3 regions amplified from RNA transcripts. Carried out on the TCR CDR3, a first-round RT-PCR used the HTBI primer set. TCRdb re-derived calls from the multiplex PCR reads in MiXCR, one entry per CDR3 protein. The profile shows hundreds of thousands of distinct CDR3 sequences, 14% of them singletons. The trim removed 3 bases at V and 4 bases at J, leaving 9 bases unmatched. The CDR3 has 16 amino acids. In germline, CDR1 is SGHTA, CDR2 FQGNSA. This TCR derives from a woman under 30 with Graves' hyperthyroidism. The source material was blood. The V and J genes are TRBV7-2 and TRBJ2-7; 10 positions agree with TRBD1. CDR3 DNA sequence: TGTGCCAGCAGCTTCCCCCGGACAGGGGGTGAGTACGAGCAGTACTTC. This encodes CASSFPRTGGEYEQYF. Filled out from reference TRBV7-2 and TRBJ2-7, the complete variable domain reads GAGVSQSPSNKVTEKGKDVELRCDPISGHTALYWYRQSLGQGLEFLIYFQGNSAPDKSGLPSDRFSAERTGGSVSTLTIQRTQQEDSAVYLCASSFPRTGGEYEQYFGPGTRLTVT.